The 26 T cell receptor beta chains below all came from one sample that was sequenced in a study of blood T cells in healthy people across ages. A second PCR of about 7 to 12 cycles used a sample-barcoded 5' primer and a J-beta primer mix. TCRdb re-derived calls from the 5' RACE reads in MiXCR, one entry per CDR3 protein. The table includes 1,500,000 or so distinct CDR3 sequences, roughly 64% detected once. The sequenced material came from blood. The receptors here all came from a man in his late teens or twenties in good health.

This chain uses TRBV4-2 with TRBJ2-1; D is unclear. The germline gives CDR1 LGHNA, CDR2 YNFKEQ. Trimming shortened V by 2 bases and J by 5 bases, and 10 bases separated the two germline ends. CDR3 length equals 14 residues. Here the CDR3 reads CASSQNPGNNEQFF. Written as DNA, the CDR3 is TGTGCCAGCAGCCAAAATCCTGGTAACAATGAGCAGTTCTTC.

The rearrangement uses TRBV6-6 and TRBJ1-2; 8 bases fit TRBD1. V trimming: 0 bases; J trimming: 6 bases; junction bases outside the gene matches: 9. Germline CDR1 reads MNHNY; CDR2 reads SVGAGI (reference sequence). CDR3 size: 16 residues. CDR3 coding DNA: TGTGCCAGCAGTTACTCCGGGACAGGTAGTGAAGATGGCTACACCTTC. Protein product: CASSYSGTGSEDGYTF.

This clonotype was counted at least ten times. The genes are TRBV7-9 and TRBJ2-7; D call uncertain. CDR1 SEHNR and CDR2 FQNEAQ come from the germline V gene (reference sequence). CDR3 size: 11 residues. V lost 5 bases and J 3 bases, leaving 5 bases between the germline ends. CDR3 nucleotides: TGTGCCAGCAGCCCCCTCTACGAGCAGTACTTC. It translates to CASSPLYEQYF.

The J gene is TRBJ2-7, the V gene TRBV29-1; D remains ambiguous. Germline CDR1 reads SQVTM; CDR2 reads ANQGSEA. This CDR3 has 12 amino acids. V was shortened by 6 bases and J by 3 bases, with 12 bases between the two germline ends. The CDR3: CSVVVRRYEQYF. CDR3 nucleotides: TGCAGCGTCGTCGTACGGCGCTACGAGCAGTACTTC.

This clonotype was seen a handful of times. The V and J genes are TRBV6-5 and TRBJ2-5; D remains ambiguous. Germline-derived CDR1 and CDR2 are MNHEY and SVGAGI. Deletions cut 0 bases from V and 5 bases from J, with 10 bases between. This CDR3 contains 14 residues. The CDR3 sequence: CASSYSPVGETQYF. CDR3 nucleotide sequence: TGTGCCAGCAGTTACTCCCCCGTGGGGGAGACCCAGTACTTC.

The rearrangement uses TRBV24-1 and TRBJ1-5; D unclear. V was clipped by 5 bases and J by 0 bases, with 4 bases between them. The CDR3 is made up of 13 amino acids. The germline V gene has CDR1 KGHDR and CDR2 SFDVKD. The CDR3: CATSAHSNQPQHF. The CDR3 nucleotides read TGTGCCACCAGTGCCCATAGCAATCAGCCCCAGCATTTT.

The CDR3 reads CATSRDDARPQHF. The CDR3 coding sequence is TGTGCCACCAGCAGAGATGACGCGCGACCCCAGCATTTT. V gene TRBV15 combines with J gene TRBJ1-5; D unclear. The V end was cut by 0 bases, the J end by 10 bases, with 10 bases between. CDR1 is LNHNV and CDR2 is YYDKDF in the germline V gene (reference sequence). The CDR3 loop spans 13 amino acids.

The genes are TRBV20-1 and TRBJ2-3; TRBD2 aligns across 10 bases. The germline CDR1 and CDR2 sequences are DFQATT and SNEGSKA (reference sequence). V lost 0 bases to trimming and J lost 6 bases; unmatched junction nucleotides: 9. CDR3 length: 16 residues. CDR3 nucleotide sequence: TGCAGTGCTAGAGATTGGCCTAGCGGGAGAACGGATACGCAGTATTTT. Translating gives CSARDWPSGRTDTQYF.

J is TRBJ1-6 and V is TRBV12-3 or TRBV12-4; the D is unclear. V was cut by 6 bases and J by 8 bases, with 11 bases left in between. The CDR3 covers 13 residues. The CDR3 sequence is CASSPLVDSPLHF. The DNA for the CDR3 is TGTGCCAGCAGCCCCCTGGTAGATTCACCCCTCCACTTT.

This clonotype was detected only once. The rearrangement joins TRBV9 to TRBJ2-3; 7 nucleotides match TRBD2. This CDR3 has 12 amino acids. Germline loops: CDR1 SGDLS, CDR2 YYNGEE. Trimming cost V 7 bases and J 11 bases; bases outside gene matches: 10. The CDR3 sequence: CASGRATGWQYF. In nucleotides, the CDR3 is TGTGCCAGCGGGAGGGCCACGGGTTGGCAGTATTTT. Combining the CDR3 with reference TRBV9 and TRBJ2-3 gives the whole variable domain DSGVTQTPKHLITATGQRVTLRCSPRSGDLSVYWYQQSLDQGLQFLIQYYNGEERAKGNILERFSAQQFPDLHSELNLSSLELGDSALYFCASGRATGWQYFGPGTRLTVL.

The chain carries TRBV6-6 and TRBJ1-1; no clear D. CDR3 length: 15 amino acids. V dropped 5 bases and J dropped 4 bases, with 17 bases sitting between them. Germline assignment: CDR1 MNHNY and CDR2 SVGAGI (reference sequence). The CDR3 spells CASSRLHALGTEAFF. The CDR3 DNA sequence: TGTGCCAGCAGTCGCTTACACGCTCTGGGCACTGAAGCTTTCTTT.

V and J are TRBV12-3 or TRBV12-4 and TRBJ1-1; D ambiguous. V shed 4 bases and J shed 5 bases, with 11 bases lying between them. The CDR3 length is 13 residues. DNA for the CDR3: TGTGCCAGCAGTTCTAGGGTTTGGACTGAAGCTTTCTTT. The encoded protein is CASSSRVWTEAFF.

The genes are TRBV9 and TRBJ1-1; tentatively, D is TRBD1 (5 bases). CDR1 and CDR2 from the germline V gene are SGDLS and YYNGEE. V was shortened by 0 bases and J by 5 bases, with 14 bases between the two germline ends. The CDR3 is 15 amino acids. The CDR3 protein is CASSVAGEGKTEAFF. The CDR3 coding sequence is TGTGCCAGCAGCGTAGCTGGGGAGGGGAAGACTGAAGCTTTCTTT.

This clonotype was detected only a few times. The chain has TRBV7-9 and TRBJ2-1, with D perhaps matching TRBD1 (6 bases). This CDR3 region has 15 residues. CDR1 is SEHNR and CDR2 is FQNEAQ in the germline V gene (reference sequence). The V end lost 6 bases, the J end lost 8 bases, and 20 bases lay between the germline ends. CDR3 loop: CASSWTAGGFDEQFF. CDR3 coding DNA: TGTGCCAGCAGTTGGACAGCAGGCGGATTCGATGAGCAGTTCTTC.

This clonotype was counted a few times. The chain joins TRBV27 to TRBJ2-1, with 8 bases fitting TRBD1. The CDR3 has 15 residues. CDR1 is MNHEY, CDR2 SMNVEV, per germline (reference sequence). V lost 6 bases to trimming and J lost 1 base; unmatched junction nucleotides: 5. The CDR3 spells CASRPGGTSYNEQFF. CDR3 DNA: TGTGCCAGCAGGCCAGGGGGCACGTCCTACAATGAGCAGTTCTTC.

J is TRBJ2-2 and V is TRBV6-2 or TRBV6-3; D is ambiguous. Germline CDR1 MNHEY, CDR2 SVGEGT. V was trimmed by 0 bases and J by 5 bases, leaving 13 bases between them. The CDR3 loop spans 16 amino acids. CDR3 coding DNA: TGTGCCAGCAGTTACTCTAGGAACGGTATAACCGGGGAGCTGTTTTTT. Translating gives CASSYSRNGITGELFF.

In regard to this clonotype: One junction end does not reproduce the germline sequence, and a read error may be involved. This sequence joins TRBV7-9 and TRBJ2-2, with D possibly TRBD1 on 6 matching bases. Looked up from germline, CDR1 is SEHNR and CDR2 is FQNEAQ (reference sequence). The CDR3 is made up of 18 amino acids. This CDR3 reads CAGSPGQTGMGSPGELFF. The DNA for the CDR3 is TGTGCCGGCAGCCCTGGACAGACCGGGATGGGAAGTCCCGGGGAGCTGTTTTTT.

The chain has TRBV3-1 and TRBJ2-7, with 10 bases aligning to TRBD1. In germline, CDR1 is LGHDT, CDR2 YNNKEL (reference sequence). Trimming removed 4 bases from V and 3 bases from J; junction bases left unmatched: 9. This CDR3 is 16 amino acids long. CDR3 nucleotides: TGTGCCAGCAGCCGAGAACCGGGACAGGGGTACTACGAGCAGTACTTC. Its protein product is CASSREPGQGYYEQYF.

V is TRBV28 and J is TRBJ2-7; no clear D gene. The DNA end lines up better with TRBJ2-5; the J call may be wrong. This CDR3 is built from 14 residues. CDR1 is MDHEN, CDR2 SYDVKM, per germline. The CDR3 sequence is CASSLRTKLETQYF. The CDR3 bases are TGTGCCAGCAGTTTAAGGACCAAGTTGGAGACCCAGTACTTC.

The V and J genes are TRBV20-1 and TRBJ2-1; TRBD1 aligns across 8 bases. The CDR3 runs 18 residues. The junction had 18 bases not matched to a gene; V was cut back by 3 bases and J by 5 bases. Germline lookup yields CDR1 DFQATT and CDR2 SNEGSKA (reference sequence). The CDR3 DNA reads as TGCAGTGCTAGTAAGCGGACAGGGAGAGGAGCACACCACAATGAGCAGTTCTTC. Its protein is CSASKRTGRGAHHNEQFF.

The V call is TRBV6-2 or TRBV6-3, the J call TRBJ2-1; 8 nucleotides align to TRBD2. The CDR3 loop spans 13 amino acids. CDR1 and CDR2 (germline): MNHEY, SVGEGT. J lost 10 bases, V lost 7 bases, and 9 bases had no gene match. The CDR3 here is CASMSGGGGEQFF. The CDR3, as DNA: TGTGCCAGCATGTCGGGAGGGGGTGGGGAGCAGTTCTTC.

The rearrangement links TRBV4-1 to TRBJ2-2, with 9 bases aligning to TRBD2. The germline V gene has CDR1 MGHRA and CDR2 YSYEKL. J gave up 4 bases and V 5 bases, and 5 bases lay outside the gene matches. The CDR3 length is 15 residues. CDR3 nucleotides: TGCGCCAGCAGCTTAAGGACTAGCGTCACCGGGGAGCTGTTTTTT. Protein sequence: CASSLRTSVTGELFF.

There are a few counts of this clonotype. This chain links TRBV6-6 with TRBJ2-1; D not certain. The CDR3 loop spans 12 amino acids. The germline CDR1 and CDR2 sequences are MNHNY and SVGAGI (reference sequence). The V end lost 2 bases, the J end lost 8 bases, and 7 bases lay between the germline ends. DNA for the CDR3: TGTGCCAGCAGTTACGTTGGGGATGAGCAGTTCTTC. Its protein product is CASSYVGDEQFF.

This clonotype was counted once. The chain couples TRBV11-2 to TRBJ2-2, with D perhaps being TRBD1 or TRBD2 (5 bases each). Germline CDR1 and CDR2: SGHAT and FQNNGV. CDR3 length: 14 residues. Trimming shortened V by 5 bases and J by 6 bases, and 13 bases separated the two germline ends. The CDR3 sequence: CASSPSGGSGELFF. CDR3 coding DNA: TGTGCCAGCAGCCCCAGTGGGGGTTCCGGGGAGCTGTTTTTT.

As to this clonotype: A much larger clone is a single base away; this may be a read error. J is TRBJ2-3 and V is TRBV7-9, with TRBD1 identical over 7 bases. The CDR3 runs to 15 residues. CDR1 and CDR2 from the germline V gene are SEHNR and FQNEAQ (reference sequence). Trimming at V came to 5 bases and at J to 0 bases, leaving 5 bases not matched to a gene. The CDR3 DNA is TGTGCCAGCAGCCCGACAGGGTATAGCACAGATACGCAGTATTTT. Translating it yields CASSPTGYSTDTQYF.

This clonotype was picked up a small number of times. The chain recombines TRBV18 with TRBJ2-5; tentative D call: TRBD2 (5 bases). This CDR3 is 14 amino acids long. Trimming took off 3 bases at V and 1 base at J, with 9 bases between the two ends. The V gene's germline CDR1 is KGHSH and CDR2 LQKENI. The CDR3 region is CASSPSGVQETQYF. CDR3 sequence (DNA): TGTGCCAGCTCACCGTCCGGGGTCCAAGAGACCCAGTACTTC. Drawing the rest from reference TRBV18 and TRBJ2-5, the complete variable domain is NAGVMQNPRHLVRRRGQEARLRCSPMKGHSHVYWYRQLPEEGLKFMVYLQKENIIDESGMPKERFSAEFPKEGPSILRIQQVVRGDSAAYFCASSPSGVQETQYFGPGTRLLVL.